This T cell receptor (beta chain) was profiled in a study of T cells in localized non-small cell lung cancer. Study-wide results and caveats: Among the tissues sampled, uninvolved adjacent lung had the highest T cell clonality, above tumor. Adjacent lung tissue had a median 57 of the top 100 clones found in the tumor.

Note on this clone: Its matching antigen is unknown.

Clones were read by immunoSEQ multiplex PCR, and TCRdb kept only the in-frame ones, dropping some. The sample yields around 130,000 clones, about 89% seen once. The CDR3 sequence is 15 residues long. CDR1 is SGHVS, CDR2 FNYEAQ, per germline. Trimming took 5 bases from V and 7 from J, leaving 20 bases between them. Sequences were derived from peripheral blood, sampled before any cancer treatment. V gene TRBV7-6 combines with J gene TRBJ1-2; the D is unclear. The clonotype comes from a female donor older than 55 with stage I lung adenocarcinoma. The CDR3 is CASSLGGPSISGYTF. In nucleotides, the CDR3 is TGTGCCAGCAGCCTAGGCGGGCCGTCTATCAGTGGCTACACCTTC.